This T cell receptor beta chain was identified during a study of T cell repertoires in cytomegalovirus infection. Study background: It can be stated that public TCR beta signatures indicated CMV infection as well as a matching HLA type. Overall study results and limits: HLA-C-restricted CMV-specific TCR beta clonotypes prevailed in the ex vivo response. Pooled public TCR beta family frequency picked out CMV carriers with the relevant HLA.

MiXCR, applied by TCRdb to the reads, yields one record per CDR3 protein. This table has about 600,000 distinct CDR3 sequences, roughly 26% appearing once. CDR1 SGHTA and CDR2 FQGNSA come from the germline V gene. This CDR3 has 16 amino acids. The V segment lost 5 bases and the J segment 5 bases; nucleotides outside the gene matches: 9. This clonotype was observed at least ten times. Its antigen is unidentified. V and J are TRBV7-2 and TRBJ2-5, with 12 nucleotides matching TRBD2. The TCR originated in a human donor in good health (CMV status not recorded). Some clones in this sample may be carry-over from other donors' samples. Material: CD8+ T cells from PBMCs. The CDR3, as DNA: TGTGCCAGCAGCCTCCGACTAGCGGGGGTTTCTGAGACCCAGTACTTC. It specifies CASSLRLAGVSETQYF.